Given below is one TCR beta chain in context. Antigen specificity is unknown. This entry comes from a study of T-cell reconstitution after alpha-beta-depleted transplantation in children. General study results and limits: The study traced high day-60 TCRbeta diversity in some patients to surviving recipient T cells and thymic progenitors. Approximately two months post-transplant, alpha-beta T cells reportedly originated from several hundred expanded graft clones. T-cell counts and diversity at one year post-transplant came mainly from newly produced T cells.

Per the germline V gene, CDR1 is SGHDT and CDR2 is YYEEEE. CDR3 size: 16 residues. Unmatched junction bases numbered 12, after V lost 4 bases and J lost 5 bases. The TCRbeta library was prepared with unique molecular identifiers. Using its own MiXCR run on the PCR reads, TCRdb lists one record per CDR3 protein. The sample records more than 120,000 distinct CDR3 sequences, 8% to 10% being singletons. Sequencing used PBMCs, mostly from graft donor cells, obtained 180 days after TCRalphabeta/CD19-depleted stem cell transplant. This clonotype originated in a female patient aged 2-10 years who had a stem cell transplant for congenital amegakaryocytic thrombocytopenia, so the T cells may come from the graft donor. V is TRBV5-6 and J is TRBJ2-1, with 7 nucleotides matching TRBD1. CDR3 in amino acids: CASSPLSDRRHNEQFF. Here the CDR3 DNA reads TGTGCCAGCAGCCCCCTTTCGGACAGGAGGCACAATGAGCAGTTCTTC.